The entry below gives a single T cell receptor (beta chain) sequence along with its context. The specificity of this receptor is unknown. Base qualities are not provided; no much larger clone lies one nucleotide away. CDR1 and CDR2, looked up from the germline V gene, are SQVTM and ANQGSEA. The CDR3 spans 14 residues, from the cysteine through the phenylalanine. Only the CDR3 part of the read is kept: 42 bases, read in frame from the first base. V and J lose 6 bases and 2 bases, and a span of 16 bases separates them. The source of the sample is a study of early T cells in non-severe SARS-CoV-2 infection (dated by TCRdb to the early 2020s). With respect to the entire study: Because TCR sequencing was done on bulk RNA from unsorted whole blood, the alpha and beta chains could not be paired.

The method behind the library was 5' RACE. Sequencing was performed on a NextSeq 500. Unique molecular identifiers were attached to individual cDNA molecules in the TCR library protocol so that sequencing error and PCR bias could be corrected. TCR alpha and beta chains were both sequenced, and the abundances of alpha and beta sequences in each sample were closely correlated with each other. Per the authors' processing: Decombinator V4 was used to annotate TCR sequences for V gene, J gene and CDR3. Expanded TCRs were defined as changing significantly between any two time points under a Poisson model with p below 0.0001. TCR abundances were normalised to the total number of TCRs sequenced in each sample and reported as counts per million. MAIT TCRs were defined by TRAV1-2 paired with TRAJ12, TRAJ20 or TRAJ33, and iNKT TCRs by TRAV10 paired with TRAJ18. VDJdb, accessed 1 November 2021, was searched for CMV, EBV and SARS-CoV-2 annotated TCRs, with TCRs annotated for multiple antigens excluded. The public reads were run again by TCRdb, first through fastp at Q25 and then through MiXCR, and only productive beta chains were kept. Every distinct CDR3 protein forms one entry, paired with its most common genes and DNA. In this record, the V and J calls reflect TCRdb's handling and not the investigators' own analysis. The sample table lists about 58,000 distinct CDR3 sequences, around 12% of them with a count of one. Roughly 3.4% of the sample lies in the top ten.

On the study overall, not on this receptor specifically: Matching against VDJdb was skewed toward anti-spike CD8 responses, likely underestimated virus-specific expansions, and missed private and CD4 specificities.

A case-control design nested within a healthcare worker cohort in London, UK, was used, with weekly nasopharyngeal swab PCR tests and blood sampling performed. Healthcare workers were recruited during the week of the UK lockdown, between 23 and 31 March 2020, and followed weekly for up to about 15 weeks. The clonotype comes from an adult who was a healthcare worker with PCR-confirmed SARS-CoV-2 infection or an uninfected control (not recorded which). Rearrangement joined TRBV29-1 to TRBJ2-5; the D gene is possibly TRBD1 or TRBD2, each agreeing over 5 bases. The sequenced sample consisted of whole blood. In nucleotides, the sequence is TGCAGCGTCCGGGACCCCCTCCAGCAAGAGACCCAGTACTTC. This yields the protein CSVRDPLQQETQYF.